This TCR beta chain was captured by sequencing in a study of OX40 agonist ivuxolimab in advanced cancers. For the study in its entirety: Ivuxolimab, which targeted the costimulatory receptor OX40 (CD134), was an agonistic, fully human IgG2 monoclonal antibody. Intravenous ivuxolimab was administered to patients every 2 weeks at six dose levels: 0.01, 0.1, 0.3, 1.5, 3 and 10 mg/kg. Among the 52 dose-escalation patients, some 20 had hepatocellular carcinoma, around 15 melanoma, 9 renal cell carcinoma and 9 head and neck cancer. In the dose-escalation cohort, 82.7% of patients were male, and the mean age was approximately 60 years, with a range of 23 to 79. Patients were allowed to have had prior anti-PD-1, anti-PD-L1 or anti-CTLA-4 therapy, and around 41% of the dose-escalation patients had previously received checkpoint inhibitors. Partial responses were achieved by three dose-escalation patients, of whom one had hepatocellular carcinoma and two had cutaneous melanoma. The point of sequencing TCRbeta in the periphery was to test whether ivuxolimab changed TCR sequence diversity and drove clonal T-cell expansion. The paper describes the monotherapy dose-escalation part (N ≈ 50 patients) of the phase I trial of ivuxolimab.

To note about this clone: Its antigen has not been determined. Base qualities are not recorded, but no much larger clone differs from it by a single base.

What the work shows at the level of the full study, not this receptor alone: Partial responders in the 0.1-3.0 mg/kg groups had among the lowest normalized peripheral clonal expansion, especially among CD8+ T cells. Which antigens the clonally expanded peripheral T cells were specific for was not determined. After ivuxolimab, CD8+ T cells had more expanded clones than CD4+ T cells on average. At doses of 0.1 to 3.0 mg/kg, clonal expansion of both CD4+ and CD8+ blood T cells was observed from baseline to week 6. Low levels of normalized T-cell clonal expansion were also seen in some patients who did not respond.

To sequence the TCRbeta CDR3 region, genomic DNA was isolated from the sorted cells. The immunoSEQ Assay was used to sequence the TCRbeta CDR3 regions. Entries here come from immuneACCESS through TCRdb and include only in-frame sequences with V and J called. Some clones fail to appear in such tables; in the studies checked, an unresolved V gene covers under half of the shortfall, and the cause of the remainder is unknown. The sample table holds tens of thousands of clones, of which about 80% were seen once. The top ten constitute 1.5% to 2% of the sample. The CDR3 numbers 14 residues from cysteine through phenylalanine. Only CDR3 DNA remains: 42 bases, in frame from the first base. The junction carries 12 bases between V and J, which are trimmed by 5 bases and 3 bases respectively. The germline V gene encodes CDR1 SGHTA and CDR2 FQGNSA. The trial excluded patients who had a history of autoimmune disease or were on systemic immunosuppression. Peripheral blood for TCR sequencing was drawn from every dose cohort at baseline, at cycle 4 day 1 and at cycle 7 day 1. Samples were obtained from an open-label, multicenter, first-in-human phase I dose-escalation trial of ivuxolimab. Adults with locally advanced or metastatic melanoma, renal cell, hepatocellular, or head and neck squamous cell carcinoma were enrolled in the trial. Before TCR sequencing, CD4+ and CD8+ T cells were separately sorted from peripheral blood.

The clonotype comes from an adult with an advanced solid tumor such as melanoma, head and neck, liver or kidney cancer. Sequenced here: CD4+ or CD8+ T cells sorted from blood, sampled in a trial of the OX40 agonist ivuxolimab. The chain is assembled from TRBV7-2 and TRBJ2-3, with the identity of the D gene unclear. The CDR3 protein is CASSPSLLTDTQYF. The DNA sequence is TGTGCCAGCAGCCCCTCGCTCCTGACAGATACGCAGTATTTT.